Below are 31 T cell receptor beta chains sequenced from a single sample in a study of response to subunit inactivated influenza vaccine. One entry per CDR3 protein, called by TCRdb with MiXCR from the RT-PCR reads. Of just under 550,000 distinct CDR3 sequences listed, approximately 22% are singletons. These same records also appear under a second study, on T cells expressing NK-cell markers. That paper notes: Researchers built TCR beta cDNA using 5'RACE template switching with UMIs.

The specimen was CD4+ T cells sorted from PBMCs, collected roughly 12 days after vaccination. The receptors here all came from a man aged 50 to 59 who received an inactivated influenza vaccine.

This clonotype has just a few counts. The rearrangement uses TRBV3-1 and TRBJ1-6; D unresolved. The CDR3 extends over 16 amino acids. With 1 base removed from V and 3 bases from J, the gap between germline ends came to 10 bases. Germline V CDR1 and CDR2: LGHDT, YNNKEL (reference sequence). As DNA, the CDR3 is TGTGCCAGCAGCCAAGCGGGCAGACTCTATAATTCACCCCTCCACTTT. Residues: CASSQAGRLYNSPLHF.

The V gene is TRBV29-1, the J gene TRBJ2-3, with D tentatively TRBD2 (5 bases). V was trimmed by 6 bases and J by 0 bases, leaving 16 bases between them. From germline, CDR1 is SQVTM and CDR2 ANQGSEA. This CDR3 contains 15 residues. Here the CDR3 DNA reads TGCAGCGTCCGCCTTGGGAGCGTTAGCACAGATACGCAGTATTTT. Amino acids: CSVRLGSVSTDTQYF.

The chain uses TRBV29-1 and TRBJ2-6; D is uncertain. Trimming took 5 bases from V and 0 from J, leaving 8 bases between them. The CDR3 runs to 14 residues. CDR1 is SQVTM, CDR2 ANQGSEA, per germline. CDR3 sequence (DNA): TGCAGCGTTTTTTCCGTCTCTGGGGCCAACGTCCTGACTTTC. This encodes CSVFSVSGANVLTF.

The CDR3, as DNA: TGCGCCAGCAGCCAAGGACTAGCGACCCCAGATACGCAGTATTTT. Amino acid sequence: CASSQGLATPDTQYF. This sequence joins TRBV4-3 and TRBJ2-3; 8 nucleotides match TRBD2. V was clipped by 1 base and J by 4 bases; unmatched bases: 4. Germline lookup yields CDR1 LGHNA and CDR2 YSLEER. The CDR3 consists of 15 residues.

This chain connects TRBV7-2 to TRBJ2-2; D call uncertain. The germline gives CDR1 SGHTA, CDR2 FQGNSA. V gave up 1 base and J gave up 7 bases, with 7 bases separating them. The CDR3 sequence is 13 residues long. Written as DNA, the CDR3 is TGTGCCAGCAGCTTAGGGGCGAACGGGGAGCTGTTTTTT. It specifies CASSLGANGELFF.

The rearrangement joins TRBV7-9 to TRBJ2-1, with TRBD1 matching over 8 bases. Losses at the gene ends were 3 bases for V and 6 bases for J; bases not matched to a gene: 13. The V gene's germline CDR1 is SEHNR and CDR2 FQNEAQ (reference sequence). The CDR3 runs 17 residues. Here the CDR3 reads CASSFTPTGANTNEQFF. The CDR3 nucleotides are TGTGCCAGCAGCTTCACCCCGACAGGGGCGAATACCAATGAGCAGTTCTTC.

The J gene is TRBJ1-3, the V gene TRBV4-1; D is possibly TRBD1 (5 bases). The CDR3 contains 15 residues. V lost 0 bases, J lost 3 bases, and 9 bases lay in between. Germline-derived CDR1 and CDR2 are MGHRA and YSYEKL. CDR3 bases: TGCGCCAGCAGCCAAGAATCGAGGGGTGGAAACACCATATATTTT. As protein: CASSQESRGGNTIYF.

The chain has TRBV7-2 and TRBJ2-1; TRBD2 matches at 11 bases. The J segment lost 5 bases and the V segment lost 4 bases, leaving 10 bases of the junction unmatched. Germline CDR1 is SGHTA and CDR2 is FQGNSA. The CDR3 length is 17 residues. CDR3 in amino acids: CASSSTITSGGNNEQFF. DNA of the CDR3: TGTGCCAGCAGCTCGACGATAACTAGCGGGGGAAACAATGAGCAGTTCTTC.

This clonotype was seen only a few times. CDR3 in DNA: TGTGCCAGCAGCCAGGACAGAAATCCTTATGGCTACACCTTC. Translation: CASSQDRNPYGYTF. The J gene is TRBJ1-2, the V gene TRBV4-2; perhaps TRBD1 as D (6 bases). The germline V gene encodes CDR1 LGHNA and CDR2 YNFKEQ. The CDR3 length is 14 residues. Deletions cut 3 bases from V and 5 bases from J, with 13 bases between.

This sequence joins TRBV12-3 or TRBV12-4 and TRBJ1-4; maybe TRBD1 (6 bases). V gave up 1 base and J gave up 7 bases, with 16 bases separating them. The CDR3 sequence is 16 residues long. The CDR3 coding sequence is TGTGCCAGCAGTTTAGACTTCGGGCAGGGGCTTGAAAAACTGTTTTTT. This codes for CASSLDFGQGLEKLFF.

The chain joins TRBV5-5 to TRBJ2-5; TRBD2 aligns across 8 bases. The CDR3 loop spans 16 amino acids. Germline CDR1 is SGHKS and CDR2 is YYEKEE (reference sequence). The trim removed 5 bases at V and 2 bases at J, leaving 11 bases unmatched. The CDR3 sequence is CASSPAAGEIQETQYF. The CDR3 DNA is TGTGCCAGCAGTCCTGCAGCGGGGGAGATACAAGAGACCCAGTACTTC. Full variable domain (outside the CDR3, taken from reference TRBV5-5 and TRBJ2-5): DAGVTQSPTHLIKTRGQQVTLRCSPISGHKSVSWYQQVLGQGPQFIFQYYEKEERGRGNFPDRFSARQFPNYSSELNVNALLLGDSALYLCASSPAAGEIQETQYFGPGTRLLVL.

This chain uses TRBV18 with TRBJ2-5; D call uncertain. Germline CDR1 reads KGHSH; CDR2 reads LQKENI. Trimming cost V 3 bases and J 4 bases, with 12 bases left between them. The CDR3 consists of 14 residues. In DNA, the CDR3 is TGTGCCAGCTCACCCCCCGCTAGGGCAGAGACCCAGTACTTC. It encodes CASSPPARAETQYF.

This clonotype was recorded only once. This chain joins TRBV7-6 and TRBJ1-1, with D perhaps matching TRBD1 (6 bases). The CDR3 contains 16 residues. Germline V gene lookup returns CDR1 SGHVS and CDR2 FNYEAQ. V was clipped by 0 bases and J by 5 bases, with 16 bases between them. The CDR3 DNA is TGTGCCAGCAGCTTAGCGGCTTCAGGGGTTGGGACTGAAGCTTTCTTT. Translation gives CASSLAASGVGTEAFF.

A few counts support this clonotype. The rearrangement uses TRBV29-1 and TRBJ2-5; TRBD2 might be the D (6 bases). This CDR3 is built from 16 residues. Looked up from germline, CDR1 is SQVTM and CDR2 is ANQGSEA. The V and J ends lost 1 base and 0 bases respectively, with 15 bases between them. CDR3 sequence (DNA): TGCAGCGTTGAAGGGAATAGCGGAGCGCACCAAGAGACCCAGTACTTC. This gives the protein CSVEGNSGAHQETQYF.

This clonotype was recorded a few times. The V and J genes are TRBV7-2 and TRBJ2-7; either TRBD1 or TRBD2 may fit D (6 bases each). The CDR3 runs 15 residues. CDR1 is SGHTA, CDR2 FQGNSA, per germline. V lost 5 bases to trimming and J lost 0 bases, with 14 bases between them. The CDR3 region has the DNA TGTGCCAGCAGCCCCGAGGGGGGCAGCTCCTACGAGCAGTACTTC. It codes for CASSPEGGSSYEQYF.

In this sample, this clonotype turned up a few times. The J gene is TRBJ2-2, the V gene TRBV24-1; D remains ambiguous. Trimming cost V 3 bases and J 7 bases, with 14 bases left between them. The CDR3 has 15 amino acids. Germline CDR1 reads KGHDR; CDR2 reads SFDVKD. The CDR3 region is CATSDTSSSVGELFF. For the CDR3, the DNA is TGTGCCACCAGTGATACGTCTAGTTCCGTCGGGGAGCTGTTTTTT.

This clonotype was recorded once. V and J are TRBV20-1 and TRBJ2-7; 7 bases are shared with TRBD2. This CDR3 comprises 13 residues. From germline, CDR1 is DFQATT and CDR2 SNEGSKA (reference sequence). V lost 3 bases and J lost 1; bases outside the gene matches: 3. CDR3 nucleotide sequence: TGCAGTGCTAGTAAAGCGGGGTCCTACGAGCAGTACTTC. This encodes CSASKAGSYEQYF.

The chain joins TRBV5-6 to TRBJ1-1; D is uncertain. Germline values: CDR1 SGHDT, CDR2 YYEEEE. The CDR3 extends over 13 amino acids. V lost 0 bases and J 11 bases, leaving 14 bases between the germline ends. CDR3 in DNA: TGTGCCAGCAGCTTGGCTGCTGAAATTACGGCTTTCTTT. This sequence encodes CASSLAAEITAFF.

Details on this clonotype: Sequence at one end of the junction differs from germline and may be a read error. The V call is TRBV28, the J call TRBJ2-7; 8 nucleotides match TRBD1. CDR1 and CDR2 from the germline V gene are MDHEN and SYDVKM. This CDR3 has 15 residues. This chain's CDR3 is CASSSGTGLVQEAQF. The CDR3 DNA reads TGTGCCAGCAGCTCCGGGACAGGTTTGGTGCAAGAAGCTCAATTC.

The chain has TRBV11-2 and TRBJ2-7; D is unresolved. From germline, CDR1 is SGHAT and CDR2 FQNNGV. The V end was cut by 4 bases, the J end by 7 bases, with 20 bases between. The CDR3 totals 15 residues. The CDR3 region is CASSSTPRVTLEQYF. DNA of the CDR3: TGTGCCAGCAGCTCAACCCCACGGGTCACTTTGGAGCAGTACTTC.

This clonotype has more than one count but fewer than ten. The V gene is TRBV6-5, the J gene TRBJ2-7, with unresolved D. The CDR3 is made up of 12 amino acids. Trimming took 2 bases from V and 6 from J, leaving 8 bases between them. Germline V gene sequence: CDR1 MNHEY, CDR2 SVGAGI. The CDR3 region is CASSYRGREQYF. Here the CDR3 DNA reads TGTGCCAGCAGTTACAGAGGTCGCGAGCAGTACTTC.

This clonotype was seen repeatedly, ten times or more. CDR3 residues: CSVPRAGGHTQFF. The CDR3 DNA follows: TGCAGCGTCCCCCGAGCAGGGGGCCATACGCAGTTCTTC. V gene TRBV29-1 combines with J gene TRBJ2-1; 8 bases align to TRBD1. The CDR3 sequence is 13 residues long. Germline loops: CDR1 SQVTM, CDR2 ANQGSEA. After removal of 6 bases from V and 12 bases from J, the junction contained 13 bases not matched to a gene.

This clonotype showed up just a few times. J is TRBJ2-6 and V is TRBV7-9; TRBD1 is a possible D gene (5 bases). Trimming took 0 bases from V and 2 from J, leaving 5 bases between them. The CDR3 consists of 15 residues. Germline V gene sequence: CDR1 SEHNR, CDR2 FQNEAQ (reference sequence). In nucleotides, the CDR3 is TGTGCCAGCAGCTTAGCAGGGGCTGGGGCCAACGTCCTGACTTTC. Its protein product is CASSLAGAGANVLTF.

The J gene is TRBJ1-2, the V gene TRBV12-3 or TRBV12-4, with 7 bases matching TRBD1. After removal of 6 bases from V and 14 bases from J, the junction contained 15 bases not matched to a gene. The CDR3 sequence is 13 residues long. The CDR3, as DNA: TGTGCCAGCAGCCGGGGAGGGGGCCCCGTGTTAACCTTC. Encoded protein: CASSRGGGPVLTF.

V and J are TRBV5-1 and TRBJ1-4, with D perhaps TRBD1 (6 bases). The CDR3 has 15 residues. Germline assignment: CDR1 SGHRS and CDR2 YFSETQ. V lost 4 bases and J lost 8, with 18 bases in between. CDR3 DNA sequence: TGCGCCAGCAGCCAGGGGAATGTAAGAGGGGAAAAACTGTTTTTT. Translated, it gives CASSQGNVRGEKLFF. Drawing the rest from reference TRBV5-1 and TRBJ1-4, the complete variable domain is KAGVTQTPRYLIKTRGQQVTLSCSPISGHRSVSWYQQTPGQGLQFLFEYFSETQRNKGNFPGRFSGRQFSNSRSEMNVSTLELGDSALYLCASSQGNVRGEKLFFGSGTQLSVL.

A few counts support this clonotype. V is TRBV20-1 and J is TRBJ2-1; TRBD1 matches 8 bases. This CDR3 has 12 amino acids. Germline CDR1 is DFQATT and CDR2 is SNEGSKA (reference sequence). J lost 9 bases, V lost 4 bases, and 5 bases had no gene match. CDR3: CSATRQGLEQFF. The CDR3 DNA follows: TGCAGTGCTACCCGACAGGGGCTTGAGCAGTTCTTC.

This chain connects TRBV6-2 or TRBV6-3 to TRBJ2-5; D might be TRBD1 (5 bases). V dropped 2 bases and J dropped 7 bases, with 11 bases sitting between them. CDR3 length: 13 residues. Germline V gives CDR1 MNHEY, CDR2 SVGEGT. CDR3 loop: CASSYDARGTQYF. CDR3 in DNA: TGTGCCAGCAGTTACGACGCAAGGGGGACCCAGTACTTC.

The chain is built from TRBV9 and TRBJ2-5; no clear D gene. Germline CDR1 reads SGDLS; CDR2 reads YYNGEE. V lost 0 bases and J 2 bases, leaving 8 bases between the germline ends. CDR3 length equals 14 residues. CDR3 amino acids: CASSVDTRQETQYF. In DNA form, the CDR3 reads TGTGCCAGCAGCGTAGATACTCGACAAGAGACCCAGTACTTC.

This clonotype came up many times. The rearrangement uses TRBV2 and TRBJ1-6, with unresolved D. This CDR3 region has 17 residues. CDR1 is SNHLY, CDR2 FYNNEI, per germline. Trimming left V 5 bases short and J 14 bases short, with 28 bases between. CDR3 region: CASSQELVGPLIQALHF. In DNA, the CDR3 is TGTGCCAGCAGTCAAGAGTTGGTCGGACCATTAATTCAGGCCCTCCACTTT.

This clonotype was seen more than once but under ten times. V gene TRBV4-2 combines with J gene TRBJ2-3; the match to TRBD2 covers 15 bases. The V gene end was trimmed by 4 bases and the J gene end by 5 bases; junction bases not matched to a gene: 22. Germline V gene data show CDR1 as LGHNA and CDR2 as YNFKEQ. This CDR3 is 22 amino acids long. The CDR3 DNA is TGTGCCAGCAGCCCTCAGGGGGCTTGGACTAGCGGGAGGGTTCAGGGAGGAGATACGCAGTATTTT. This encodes CASSPQGAWTSGRVQGGDTQYF.

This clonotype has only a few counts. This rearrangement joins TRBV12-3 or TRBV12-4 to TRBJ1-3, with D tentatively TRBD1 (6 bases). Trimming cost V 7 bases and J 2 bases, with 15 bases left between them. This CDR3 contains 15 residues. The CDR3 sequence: CASTQGRTTGNTIYF. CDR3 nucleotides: TGTGCCAGCACCCAGGGGAGAACTACTGGAAACACCATATATTTT.